This TCR beta chain is from a study of T cells in Graves' hyperthyroidism and ophthalmopathy (dated by TCRdb to the late 2010s). For the wider study: Peripheral blood samples were taken at initial diagnosis, before any treatment was given. Thyroid tissue and blood T-cell repertoires from six Graves' hyperthyroidism patients were also compared in the study. The paper reports TCR Vbeta CDR3 sequencing of fewer than 150 peripheral blood samples: around 41 ophthalmopathy, about 75 hyperthyroidism and 17 progressor patients. To identify distinguishing TCR V-J signatures, a discovery cohort of 90 to 100 patients was used, comprising 43 with Graves' ophthalmopathy and around 60 with stable Graves' hyperthyroidism. Prospective prediction of ophthalmopathy was tested in an independent validation cohort of 18 to 20 hyperthyroidism patients and roughly 16 patients who later progressed to ophthalmopathy. After blood sampling, hyperthyroidism patients were treated with methimazole at a starting dose of 30 mg daily, and ophthalmopathy patients were treated with high-dose intravenous methylprednisolone. The 100 discovery patients were divided at random into training and test sets in a 7:3 ratio.

Overall study results and their limits: Most expanded thyroid clonotypes (frequency above 0.001) were also detected in blood, a finding suggesting that blood repertoires may reflect thyroid immune responses. In validation, progression to ophthalmopathy was predicted by the model with around 71% sensitivity and about 72% specificity, a median of 6.5 months before onset. Sample size was not statistically predetermined, and blinding of investigators to group allocation was not performed. A model built on a 13 V-J signature distinguished ophthalmopathy from stable hyperthyroidism, reaching roughly 88% sensitivity and about 81% specificity in cross-validation and 80%/75% in testing.

TCR beta CDR3 regions were amplified from RNA transcripts. A first-round RT-PCR of the TCR CDR3 used the HTBI primer set with the Qiagen OneStep RT-PCR kit. Libraries were constructed in a second round of multiplex PCR, after which size selection and purification were carried out. The libraries were sequenced on an Illumina HiSeq2000 using paired-end 100 bp reads. As for the authors' bioinformatics: SOAPnuke was used to process the raw data, with reads discarded if the reads contained adapters or uncalled bases, had a mean Phred below 15, or lacked an exact constant-primer or identifier match. High-quality paired reads were merged with COPE v1.2.5, and unique nucleotide sequences were defined as clonotypes. MiTCR v1.1 was used to align the clonotypes against IMGT TRBV, TRBD and TRBJ reference segments. Only V-J combinations with frequency above 0.0001, covering 99% to 99.2% of repertoires, were analysed. A TCS score was defined as the ratio between F50 (clonal expansion) and ExV (chaos), using BLOSUM62-based TCRdist between CDR3 peptides within each V-J. Welch's t-statistics and random forest reduced 500 to 550 V-J features to fewer than 15, which were used in a naive Bayes classifier (R e1071). TCRdb handled the public reads itself, with Q25 trimming in fastp and clone calling in MiXCR, and kept productive beta chains. Duplicate CDR3 protein sequences are folded into a single record with the most common DNA and genes. What appears here as the V and J calls and clone size reflects TCRdb's work, not the paper's. Counted in this sample were some 440,000 distinct CDR3 sequences; about a sixth of them appeared once. About 7.7% of the sample is held by the ten biggest clonotypes.

Worth noting for this clonotype: Its recognized antigen is unknown. The sample holds no much larger clone one base away, and base qualities are not on file.

The germline V gene encodes CDR1 MNHEY and CDR2 SVGEGT. Taken from cysteine to phenylalanine, the CDR3 has 19 residues. Just the 57-base CDR3 DNA is kept, in frame starting at base 1. V is reduced by 0 bases and J by 0 bases, leaving a spacing of 19 bases between them. A patient counted as having stable Graves' hyperthyroidism if no progression to ophthalmopathy occurred over 18 months of follow-up. The hyperthyroidism patients were between 18 and 65 years old and newly diagnosed, with a disease duration of less than 2 months. Patients with uncontrolled infections, other autoimmune diseases, pregnancy or lactation were excluded. Diagnoses were based on clinical symptoms, serum thyroxine and TRAb, thyroid ultrasound and orbital computed tomography. Ficoll-Paque density gradient centrifugation was used to isolate PBMCs from 8.5 to 10 ml of fresh peripheral blood. Total RNA was extracted with Trizol reagent, and quality was checked on an Agilent 2100 Bioanalyzer.

The sequence came from a woman aged 18-35 years with Graves' hyperthyroidism. The source material was blood. The rearranged chain carries TRBV6-2 or TRBV6-3 and TRBJ2-3, and perhaps TRBD2 as D gene, on 6 matching bases. CDR3 loop: CASSYSFWVGGSSTDTQYF. The sequenced DNA is TGTGCCAGCAGTTACTCCTTTTGGGTCGGGGGTTCTAGCACAGATACGCAGTATTTT.